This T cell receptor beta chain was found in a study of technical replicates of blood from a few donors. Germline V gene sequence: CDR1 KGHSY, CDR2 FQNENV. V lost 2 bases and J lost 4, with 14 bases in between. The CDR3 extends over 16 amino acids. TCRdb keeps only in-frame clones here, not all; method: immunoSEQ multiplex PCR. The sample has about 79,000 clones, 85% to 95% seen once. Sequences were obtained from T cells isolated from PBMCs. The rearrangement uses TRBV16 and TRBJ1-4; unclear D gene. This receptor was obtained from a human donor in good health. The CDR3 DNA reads TGTGCCAGCAGCCAACGCGGCGGGGAGCTTAATGAAAAACTGTTTTTT. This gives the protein CASSQRGGELNEKLFF.